The rows below give T cell receptor beta chains drawn from one sample of a study of shared clonotypes between healthy human individuals. TCRdb keeps only in-frame clones here, not all; method: immunoSEQ multiplex PCR. The data contain about 1,500,000 clones, about 96% of them singletons. Sequenced sample: naive CD4+ T cells sorted from blood. The receptor set was obtained from a man aged 25-40 years in good health. Each CDR3 is given with its conserved first and last residue. The D gene is left open where the match is weak. Clone size appears in some rows only: once, few, many, or a class for an expanded clone.

j_call: TRBJ2-3
clone_size: -
v_call: TRBV19
d_call: -
cdr3_aa: CASSRQSTDTQYF
cdr3_nt: TGTGCCAGTAGCAGACAGAGCACAGATACGCAGTATTTT

j_call: TRBJ1-4
clone_size: once
v_call: TRBV11-2
d_call: -
cdr3_aa: CASSALGSVSNEKLFF
cdr3_nt: TGTGCCAGCAGCGCCTTGGGGTCGGTATCTAATGAAAAACTGTTTTTT

j_call: TRBJ2-2
clone_size: -
v_call: TRBV18
d_call: -
cdr3_aa: CASSPSYTGELFF
cdr3_nt: TGTGCCAGCTCACCTAGCTACACCGGGGAGCTGTTTTTT

j_call: TRBJ2-3
clone_size: -
v_call: TRBV29-1
d_call: -
cdr3_aa: CSVEGGSTDTQYF
cdr3_nt: TGCAGCGTTGAAGGAGGTTCCACAGATACGCAGTATTTT

j_call: TRBJ1-1
clone_size: -
v_call: TRBV9
d_call: -
cdr3_aa: CASSVDTMNTEAFF
cdr3_nt: TGTGCCAGCAGCGTCGACACGATGAACACTGAAGCTTTCTTT

j_call: TRBJ1-1
clone_size: once
v_call: TRBV2
d_call: -
cdr3_aa: CASIDGRENTEAFF
cdr3_nt: TGTGCCAGCATTGACGGCAGGGAGAACACTGAAGCTTTCTTT

j_call: TRBJ1-1
clone_size: -
v_call: TRBV15
d_call: -
cdr3_aa: CATSRGRGAVNTEAFF
cdr3_nt: TGTGCCACCAGCAGAGGGAGGGGGGCGGTGAACACTGAAGCTTTCTTT

j_call: TRBJ2-3
clone_size: -
v_call: TRBV18
d_call: -
cdr3_aa: CASSYQSDRSTDTQYF
cdr3_nt: TGTGCCAGCTCGTACCAAAGCGACAGAAGCACAGATACGCAGTATTTT

j_call: TRBJ2-1
clone_size: few
v_call: TRBV10-2
d_call: -
cdr3_aa: CASSESGSGQFF
cdr3_nt: TGCGCCAGCAGTGAATCAGGGAGTGGGCAGTTCTTC

j_call: TRBJ2-3
clone_size: -
v_call: TRBV5-1
d_call: TRBD2
cdr3_aa: CASSLGSGRTTDTQYF
cdr3_nt: TGCGCCAGCAGCTTGGGAAGCGGGAGGACCACAGATACGCAGTATTTT

j_call: TRBJ2-7
clone_size: -
v_call: TRBV27
d_call: TRBD1
cdr3_aa: CASQRDRGEEQYF
cdr3_nt: TGTGCCAGCCAACGGGACAGGGGTGAGGAGCAGTACTTC

j_call: TRBJ2-7
clone_size: -
v_call: TRBV27
d_call: TRBD1
cdr3_aa: CASRIQGAREQYF
cdr3_nt: TGTGCCAGCAGGATACAGGGGGCGCGGGAGCAGTACTTC

j_call: TRBJ2-1
clone_size: -
v_call: TRBV5-1
d_call: -
cdr3_aa: CASSHGTPGYEQFF
cdr3_nt: TGCGCCAGCAGCCACGGGACTCCTGGCTATGAGCAGTTCTTC

j_call: TRBJ2-7
clone_size: -
v_call: TRBV29-1
d_call: -
cdr3_aa: CSVRTDYEQYF
cdr3_nt: TGCAGCGTGCGGACAGACTACGAGCAGTACTTC

j_call: TRBJ2-1
clone_size: -
v_call: TRBV19
d_call: TRBD1
cdr3_aa: CASSRPGQGRGGEQFF
cdr3_nt: TGTGCCAGTAGTAGACCGGGACAGGGGAGAGGAGGTGAGCAGTTCTTC

j_call: TRBJ2-7
clone_size: -
v_call: TRBV7-6
d_call: TRBD2
cdr3_aa: CASSRGSSYEQYF
cdr3_nt: TGTGCCAGCAGCCGCGGGAGCTCCTACGAGCAGTACTTC

j_call: TRBJ2-1
clone_size: few
v_call: TRBV5-1
d_call: TRBD2
cdr3_aa: CASSLVLAGNNEQFF
cdr3_nt: TGCGCCAGCAGCTTGGTTCTAGCGGGAAACAATGAGCAGTTCTTC

j_call: TRBJ2-1
clone_size: -
v_call: TRBV4-2
d_call: -
cdr3_aa: CASSQRHEQFF
cdr3_nt: TGTGCCAGCAGCCAGAGGCATGAGCAGTTCTTC

j_call: TRBJ2-1
clone_size: -
v_call: TRBV28
d_call: -
cdr3_aa: CASLGAWEGFNEQFF
cdr3_nt: TGTGCCAGCCTTGGGGCTTGGGAAGGATTTAATGAGCAGTTCTTC

j_call: TRBJ1-2
clone_size: -
v_call: TRBV27
d_call: -
cdr3_aa: CASSLSGRWPPTNYGYTF
cdr3_nt: TGTGCCAGCAGTTTATCGGGCAGGTGGCCCCCCACTAACTATGGCTACACCTTC

j_call: TRBJ2-5
clone_size: once
v_call: TRBV11-2
d_call: -
cdr3_aa: CASSLRLVEEAQYF
cdr3_nt: TGTGCCAGCAGCTTACGTCTTGTAGAAGAGGCCCAGTACTTC

j_call: TRBJ2-5
clone_size: -
v_call: TRBV2
d_call: -
cdr3_aa: CASWGKQETQYF
cdr3_nt: TGTGCCAGCTGGGGGAAGCAAGAGACCCAGTACTTC

j_call: TRBJ2-7
clone_size: -
v_call: TRBV4-3
d_call: -
cdr3_aa: CASSQDLAGSSYEQYF
cdr3_nt: TGCGCCAGCAGCCAAGATCTGGCAGGGAGTTCCTACGAGCAGTACTTC

j_call: TRBJ2-3
clone_size: -
v_call: TRBV2
d_call: -
cdr3_aa: CASSELVSRGDTQYF
cdr3_nt: TGTGCCAGCAGTGAATTGGTGAGCCGGGGAGATACGCAGTATTTT

j_call: TRBJ2-1
clone_size: -
v_call: TRBV27
d_call: -
cdr3_aa: CASSKQGSSYNEQFF
cdr3_nt: TGTGCCAGCAGTAAACAGGGTAGCTCCTACAATGAGCAGTTCTTC

j_call: TRBJ2-1
clone_size: -
v_call: TRBV11-3
d_call: -
cdr3_aa: CASSLQGTYNEQFF
cdr3_nt: TGTGCCAGCAGCTTGCAGGGAACCTACAATGAGCAGTTCTTC